These 15 T cell receptor beta chains originate from one sample sequenced in a study of T cells after yellow fever vaccination. TCRdb reprocessed the 5' RACE reads with MiXCR, giving one entry per CDR3 protein. The sample lists around 320,000 distinct CDR3 sequences; 3.5% to 5% were seen once. The starting material was PBMCs, obtained 15 days after the yellow fever booster vaccination. The receptors shown here come from a young man who received the YFV17D yellow fever vaccine.

This clonotype has at least ten counts. The chain carries TRBV6-2 or TRBV6-3 and TRBJ1-4; the D is unclear. Germline V lookup: CDR1 MNHEY, CDR2 SVGEGT. This CDR3 is built from 16 residues. V was shortened by 5 bases and J by 7 bases, with 20 bases between the two germline ends. CDR3 residues: CASSHRGGTGGEKLFF. The CDR3 DNA follows: TGTGCCAGCAGTCACCGCGGTGGCACTGGCGGTGAAAAACTGTTTTTT.

The rearrangement uses TRBV7-8 and TRBJ2-5; TRBD2 matches 15 bases. CDR3 length equals 16 residues. Germline CDR1 reads SGHVS; CDR2 reads FQNEAQ. Trimming removed 5 bases from V and 6 bases from J; junction bases left unmatched: 7. The CDR3 protein is CASSERTSGGAKTQYF. The CDR3 region has the DNA TGTGCCAGCAGCGAACGGACTAGCGGGGGGGCAAAGACCCAGTACTTC.

This clonotype was seen a handful of times. The chain has TRBV12-3 or TRBV12-4 and TRBJ1-3; D gene ambiguous. Trimming took 8 bases from V and 0 from J, leaving 8 bases between them. This CDR3 comprises 13 residues. The CDR3 coding sequence is TGTGCCAGCGGAATGAGCTCTGGAAACACCATATATTTT. Its translation: CASGMSSGNTIYF.

This clonotype was observed a few times. The CDR3 bases are TGTGCCAGCAGTGAGGGCCTTGACAATGAGCAGTTCTTC. This codes for CASSEGLDNEQFF. This chain joins TRBV2 and TRBJ2-1; D ambiguous. The CDR3 is 13 residues long. Trimming cost V 3 bases and J 5 bases, with 8 bases left between them. The V gene's germline CDR1 is SNHLY and CDR2 FYNNEI.

With regard to this clonotype: At one end the junction does not follow the germline gene, possibly because of a read error. This chain uses TRBV27 with TRBJ2-7, with 8 bases aligning to TRBD1. Germline loops: CDR1 MNHEY, CDR2 SMNVEV (reference sequence). This CDR3 has 14 amino acids. CDR3 sequence (DNA): TGTGCCAGCAGTCCTGGGACAGGTTCCTTCGAGCAGTACTTC. The encoded protein is CASSPGTGSFEQYF.

V and J are TRBV12-3 or TRBV12-4 and TRBJ2-3; TRBD2 aligns across 9 bases. The CDR3 length is 16 residues. Germline trimming cut 4 bases from V and 3 bases from J; bases unmatched to any gene: 8. The CDR3 region is CASSWVLAGVTDTQYF. CDR3 coding DNA: TGTGCCAGCAGTTGGGTGTTAGCGGGGGTAACAGATACGCAGTATTTT.

The genes are TRBV4-1 and TRBJ2-5; D is undetermined. Trimming cost V 2 bases and J 3 bases, with 10 bases left between them. The CDR3 is 14 amino acids. Germline loops: CDR1 MGHRA, CDR2 YSYEKL. CDR3: CASSQTEIEETQYF. Here the CDR3 DNA reads TGCGCCAGCAGCCAAACGGAGATTGAAGAGACCCAGTACTTC.

This clonotype was seen many times. The chain uses TRBV5-1 and TRBJ2-2, with TRBD2 identical over 7 bases. The CDR3 contains 14 residues. The V segment lost 1 base and the J segment 6 bases; nucleotides outside the gene matches: 3. The V gene's germline CDR1 is SGHRS and CDR2 YFSETQ. The chain's CDR3 is CASSLRLAAGELFF. CDR3 nucleotide sequence: TGCGCCAGCAGCTTGAGACTAGCAGCCGGGGAGCTGTTTTTT.

Ten or more counts support this clonotype. This chain links TRBV7-2 with TRBJ1-4; no clear D. The length of the CDR3 is 16 residues. Germline assignment: CDR1 SGHTA and CDR2 FQGNSA. The germline V and J ends were trimmed by 0 bases and 4 bases, with 12 bases remaining between them. The CDR3 loop reads CASSLAGSGYNEKLFF. CDR3 coding DNA: TGTGCCAGCAGCTTAGCGGGGTCAGGATATAATGAAAAACTGTTTTTT.

The CDR3 DNA reads as TGTGCCAGCACCACGCGGCAGCCTGCTGTCTCTGGAAACACCATATATTTT. Translation: CASTTRQPAVSGNTIYF. The chain couples TRBV7-6 to TRBJ1-3; D is undetermined. The V end was cut by 7 bases, the J end by 0 bases, with 19 bases between. This CDR3 is built from 17 residues. The V gene's germline CDR1 is SGHVS and CDR2 FNYEAQ.

This clonotype was found many times. Here the CDR3 reads CASSANRAWGAEAFF. CDR3 DNA: TGTGCCAGCAGTGCCAACAGGGCGTGGGGCGCTGAAGCTTTCTTT. The rearrangement joins TRBV12-3 or TRBV12-4 to TRBJ1-1; tentative D call: TRBD1 (6 bases). CDR3 length: 15 residues. Between the trimmed V and J ends, which lost 5 bases and 6 bases, there was a span of 19 bases.

This clonotype was seen a handful of times. The rearrangement links TRBV4-1 to TRBJ1-5; possibly TRBD1 for D (6 bases). The CDR3 extends over 16 amino acids. V gave up 5 bases and J gave up 6 bases, with 20 bases separating them. CDR1 is MGHRA and CDR2 is YSYEKL in the germline V gene. CDR3 in amino acids: CASSIADTGMSQPQHF. The DNA for the CDR3 is TGCGCCAGCAGCATTGCAGACACAGGGATGAGTCAGCCCCAGCATTTT.

The chain recombines TRBV2 with TRBJ2-2; unclear D gene. There are 15 residues in the CDR3. V dropped 3 bases and J dropped 0 bases, with 8 bases sitting between them. Germline assignment: CDR1 SNHLY and CDR2 FYNNEI. CDR3 sequence: CASSEGNSNTGELFF. The CDR3 bases are TGTGCCAGCAGTGAGGGCAATTCGAACACCGGGGAGCTGTTTTTT.

This clonotype has a count of ten or more. The chain recombines TRBV4-3 with TRBJ2-1; a weak D match, TRBD2 (6 bases). In germline, CDR1 is LGHNA, CDR2 YSLEER. The CDR3 sequence is 17 residues long. V was trimmed by 0 bases and J by 6 bases, leaving 18 bases between them. The CDR3 DNA reads TGCGCCAGCAGCCAAGATTATCCCCGGAGTAGCGGCAATGAGCAGTTCTTC. Amino acid sequence: CASSQDYPRSSGNEQFF.

In this sample, this clonotype turned up many times. This sequence joins TRBV29-1 and TRBJ2-5; D call uncertain. Deletions cut 7 bases from V and 5 bases from J, with 14 bases between. Germline V gene sequence: CDR1 SQVTM, CDR2 ANQGSEA. The CDR3 consists of 12 residues. CDR3 residues: CSADPNGETQYF. The CDR3 DNA follows: TGCAGCGCCGACCCCAACGGGGAGACCCAGTACTTC. Full variable domain (rest looked up from reference TRBV29-1 and TRBJ2-5): SAVISQKPSRDICQRGTSLTIQCQVDSQVTMMFWYRQQPGQSLTLIATANQGSEATYESGFVIDKFPISRPNLTFSTLTVSNMSPEDSSIYLCSADPNGETQYFGPGTRLLVL.